This T cell receptor (beta chain) was profiled in a study of blood T cell repertoires in COVID-19. The wider study: PBMCs, B-cell-depleted T cells, or T cells provided the cDNA or gDNA that made up the material.

J gave up 0 bases and V 5 bases, and 6 bases lay outside the gene matches. CDR3 length equals 15 residues. The V gene's germline CDR1 is LNHDA and CDR2 SQIVND (reference sequence). Only in-frame clones appear in the TCRdb table, and some are missing; sequencing was by immunoSEQ multiplex PCR. There are more than 400,000 clones in the sample; 80% to 90% occur only once, and roughly 3.2% lies in the top ten. The gene calls are TRBV19 and TRBJ1-2, with TRBD1 matching 7 bases. Material: peripheral blood. This clonotype was sampled from a human donor in a cohort sampled during active COVID-19. The CDR3 DNA sequence: TGTGCCAGTAGTCAGGGGGTTCTCCCTAACTATGGCTACACCTTC. Protein: CASSQGVLPNYGYTF.